The T cell receptor beta chain under discussion was sequenced for a study of shared clonotypes between healthy human individuals. Study at large: A couple of female and a few male donors aged 18 to 49 were enrolled.

Points on this clone: Its target is not known.

Study-wide results and limits: As a rule, naive subsets had a larger estimated richness than memory subsets.

CDR3 length: 15 amino acids. Germline V gives CDR1 SGDLS, CDR2 YYNGEE. V shed 7 bases, J shed 5 bases, and the junction held 8 bases outside the gene matches. Measured with immunoSEQ multiplex PCR; TCRdb has only the in-frame clones, and not every one. The sample records a few million clones, about 90% being singletons. The TCR originated in a man aged 18 to 30 in good health. Some clones in this sample may be carry-over from other donors' samples. Material: naive CD4+ T cells from PBMCs. The subset denotes: CD45RA+ positively selected. V is TRBV9 and J is TRBJ2-2; 10 positions match TRBD2. The CDR3 region is CASATGLATTGELFF. The CDR3 region has the DNA TGTGCCAGCGCCACGGGACTAGCGACTACCGGGGAGCTGTTTTTT.